This TCR beta chain appears in the sequencing data of a study of cytomegalovirus exposure and HLA in healthy donors. Whole-study findings and limits: Several of the most significant clusters were apparently associated with common viral pathogens in a later analysis. Later analysis demonstrated an association between a missense DCLRE1C variant and TCR beta V- and J-gene trimming.

PCR was performed using 60 Vbeta and 13 Jbeta primers. Generated by immunoSEQ multiplex PCR, the TCRdb table keeps only in-frame clones and is missing some. The sample lists around 140,000 clones; about 80% were seen once. This clone was counted a single time. What it binds is unknown. The germline V gene encodes CDR1 LNHNV and CDR2 YYDKDF (reference sequence). The CDR3 runs to 20 residues. V was clipped by 1 base and J by 0 bases; unmatched bases: 10. The chain is built from TRBV15 and TRBJ2-1, with 12 bases matching TRBD2. Sequencing used PBMCs. This clonotype was obtained from a man aged 40-49 years in good health and CMV-seronegative. The CDR3 region is CATSRAPTSGGRGSYNEQFF. The CDR3 DNA is TGTGCCACCAGCAGAGCCCCGACTAGCGGGGGAAGAGGCTCCTACAATGAGCAGTTCTTC.